This T cell receptor beta chain was profiled in a study of T cell responses to AZD1222 COVID-19 vaccine. Comments on this clone: Its antigen is undetermined.

Germline V gene lookup returns CDR1 SGHNT and CDR2 YYREEE (reference sequence). The CDR3 extends over 15 amino acids. V was pared by 2 bases and J by 0 bases, with 8 bases between. General study findings and limits: Regions left unmutated in variants are reportedly the target of nearly half of spike-specific TCRs. Rises in breadth and depth of Spike-specific TCRs came after two AZD1222 doses. Donor demographics were predominantly white British with a female majority; clonal diversity may be underestimated.

Only in-frame clones appear in the TCRdb table, and some are missing; sequencing was by immunoSEQ multiplex PCR. The sample consists of approximately 180,000 clones, about 91% of them appearing once. The V and J genes are TRBV5-4 and TRBJ2-2; a weak D match, TRBD1 (5 bases). Source: peripheral blood, taken on day 0 of AZD1222 vaccination. This receptor was obtained from an adult in good health. This CDR3 is CASSFRGPNTGELFF. CDR3 nucleotide sequence: TGTGCCAGCAGCTTTAGGGGCCCGAACACCGGGGAGCTGTTTTTT.